This record concerns one TCR beta chain sequence. The antigen is undetermined. The data were obtained in a study of T cells in Graves' hyperthyroidism and ophthalmopathy. Study-wide points: Ophthalmopathy, as predicted by the model, came a median roughly 6.5 months after the prediction. Among clonotypes expanded in thyroid above 0.001, most were also found in blood.

Patients showing uncontrolled infection, other autoimmune disease, pregnancy or lactation were ineligible. Researchers amplified the TCR beta CDR3 regions from RNA transcripts. A first-round RT-PCR of the TCR CDR3 used the HTBI primer set. A single record per CDR3 protein comes from TCRdb applying MiXCR to the multiplex PCR reads. There are roughly 500,000 distinct CDR3 sequences in the sample; 46% occur only once, and about two fifths lies in the top ten. CDR3 size: 17 residues. The V end lost 5 bases, the J end lost 2 bases, and 20 bases lay between the germline ends. CDR1 is SGHRS and CDR2 is YFSETQ in the germline V gene.

This TCR was recovered from an adult woman with Graves' disease, either hyperthyroidism or ophthalmopathy (not recorded which). The sample comprised peripheral blood or thyroid tissue (not recorded which). The V gene is TRBV5-1, the J gene TRBJ1-5, with D possibly TRBD1 on 6 matching bases. CDR3 bases: TGCGCCAGCAGAACGGACGGGGGCACTTTTGGCAATCAGCCCCAGCATTTT. It yields the protein CASRTDGGTFGNQPQHF.